The 5 T cell receptor beta chains given below trace back to one sample, sequenced in a study of shared clonotypes between healthy human individuals. Using immunoSEQ multiplex PCR, the repertoire was profiled, and TCRdb retains in-frame clones only, with some absent. Of 950,000 to 1,100,000 clones listed, under 80% are singletons. The sample taken for sequencing was memory CD4+ T cells sorted from blood. Subset denoted: CD45RA-negative fraction. The source of these receptors is a man aged 18 to 35 in good health.

The V gene is TRBV6-1, the J gene TRBJ1-2; 10 bases match TRBD1. The J segment lost 3 bases and the V segment lost 5 bases, leaving 3 bases of the junction unmatched. Germline CDR1 and CDR2: MNHNS and SASEGT. The CDR3 is 14 amino acids. The CDR3 protein is CASSPDRGDYGYTF. CDR3 in DNA: TGTGCCAGCAGTCCGGACAGGGGGGACTATGGCTACACCTTC.

The V gene is TRBV6-5, the J gene TRBJ2-5; 8 positions match TRBD1. The closer fit of TRBJ2-7 to the DNA end suggests the J call may be wrong. CDR3 size: 14 residues. From germline, CDR1 is MNHEY and CDR2 SVGAGI. The CDR3 here is CASSPRTGTYEQYF. CDR3 DNA sequence: TGTGCCAGCAGCCCAAGGACAGGGACCTACGAGCAGTACTTC.

The table lists this clone with a few counts. V gene TRBV30 combines with J gene TRBJ1-3; TRBD1 agrees at 9 bases. The CDR3 sequence is 16 residues long. Unmatched junction bases numbered 10, after V lost 5 bases and J lost 2 bases. Germline V gene sequence: CDR1 GTSNPN, CDR2 SVGIG (reference sequence). CDR3 sequence: CAWATRTGVTGNTIYF. The CDR3 nucleotides read TGTGCCTGGGCAACCCGGACAGGGGTGACTGGAAACACCATATATTTT.

This chain connects TRBV7-3 to TRBJ2-1; TRBD2 agrees at 11 bases. This CDR3 region has 15 residues. V dropped 0 bases and J dropped 12; count of bases not matched to a gene: 7. Germline V lookup: CDR1 SGHTA, CDR2 FQGTGA. CDR3 region: CASSLTPETSGGQFF. DNA of the CDR3: TGTGCCAGCAGCTTAACGCCCGAAACTAGCGGGGGGCAGTTCTTC.

The chain carries TRBV19 and TRBJ1-5, with D perhaps TRBD1 (6 bases). CDR3 size: 14 residues. V lost 5 bases to trimming and J lost 1 base, with 9 bases between them. CDR1 is LNHDA, CDR2 SQIVND, per germline (reference sequence). CDR3 sequence (DNA): TGTGCCAGTAGTGTCACAGGGAGCAATCAGCCCCAGCATTTT. This translates into CASSVTGSNQPQHF.